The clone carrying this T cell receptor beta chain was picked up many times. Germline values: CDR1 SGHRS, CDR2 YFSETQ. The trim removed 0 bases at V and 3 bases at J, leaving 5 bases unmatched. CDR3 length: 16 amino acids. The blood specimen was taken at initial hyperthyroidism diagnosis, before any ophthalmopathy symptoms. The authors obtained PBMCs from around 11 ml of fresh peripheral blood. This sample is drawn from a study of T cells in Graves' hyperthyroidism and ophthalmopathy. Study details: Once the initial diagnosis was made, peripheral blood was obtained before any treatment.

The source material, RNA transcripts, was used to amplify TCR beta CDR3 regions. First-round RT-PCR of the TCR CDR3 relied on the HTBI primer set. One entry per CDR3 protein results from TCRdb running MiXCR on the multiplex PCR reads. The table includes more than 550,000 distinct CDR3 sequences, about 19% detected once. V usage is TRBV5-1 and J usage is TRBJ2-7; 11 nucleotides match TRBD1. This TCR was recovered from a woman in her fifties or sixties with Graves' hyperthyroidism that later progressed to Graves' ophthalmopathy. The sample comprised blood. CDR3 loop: CASSLDLGTGGYEQYF. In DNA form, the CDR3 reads TGCGCCAGCAGCTTGGACTTGGGGACAGGGGGCTACGAGCAGTACTTC.